The present TCR beta chain was sequenced within a study of T cell repertoires in cytomegalovirus infection. MiXCR was run by TCRdb on the reads, yielding one entry per CDR3 protein. The sample records around 750,000 distinct CDR3 sequences, less than 35% being singletons. For this clonotype: As yet, its antigen is unknown.

The study's findings and limits: The ex vivo response showed dominance by HLA-C-restricted CMV-specific TCR beta clonotypes.

The input for sequencing was cultured CD8+ T cells from PBMCs, taken from culture after CMV antigen stimulation. The origin of this receptor is a human donor in good health (CMV status not recorded). Some clones in this sample may be carry-over from other donors' samples.

The CDR3 nucleotides read TGTGCCAGCAGCCAAGTAGCTAGCGGTCTATCCTACAATGAGCAGTTCTTC. This translates into CASSQVASGLSYNEQFF. This rearrangement joins TRBV3-1 to TRBJ2-1; 7 nucleotides match TRBD2. Germline CDR1 reads LGHDT; CDR2 reads YNNKEL (reference sequence). This CDR3 comprises 17 residues. Trimming took 1 base from V and 1 from J; bases not matched to a gene: 7.